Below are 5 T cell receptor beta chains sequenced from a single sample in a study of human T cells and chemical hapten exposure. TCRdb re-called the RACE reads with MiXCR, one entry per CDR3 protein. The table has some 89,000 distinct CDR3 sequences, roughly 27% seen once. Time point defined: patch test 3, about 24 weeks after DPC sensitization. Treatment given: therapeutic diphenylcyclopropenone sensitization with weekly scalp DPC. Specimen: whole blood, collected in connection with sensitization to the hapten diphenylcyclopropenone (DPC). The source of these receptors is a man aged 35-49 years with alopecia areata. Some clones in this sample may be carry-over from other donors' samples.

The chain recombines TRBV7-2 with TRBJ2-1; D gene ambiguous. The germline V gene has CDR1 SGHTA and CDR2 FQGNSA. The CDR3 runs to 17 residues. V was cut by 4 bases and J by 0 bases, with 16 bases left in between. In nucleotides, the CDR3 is TGTGCCAGCAGCTCCCTTTTCGGAGAGAGCTCCTACAATGAGCAGTTCTTC. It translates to CASSSLFGESSYNEQFF.

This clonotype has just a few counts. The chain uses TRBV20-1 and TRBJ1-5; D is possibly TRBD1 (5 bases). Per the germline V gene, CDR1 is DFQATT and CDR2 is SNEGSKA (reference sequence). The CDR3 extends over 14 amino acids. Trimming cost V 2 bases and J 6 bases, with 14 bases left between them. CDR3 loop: CSARSTTGTQPQHF. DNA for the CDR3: TGCAGTGCTAGATCCACAACGGGGACTCAGCCCCAGCATTTT.

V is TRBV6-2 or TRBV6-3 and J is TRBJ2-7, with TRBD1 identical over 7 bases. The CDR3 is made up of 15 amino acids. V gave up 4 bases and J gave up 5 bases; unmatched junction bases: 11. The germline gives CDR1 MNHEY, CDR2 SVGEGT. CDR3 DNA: TGTGCCAGCAGTTCCCAACAGGGGAGAATCGACGAGCAGTACTTC. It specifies CASSSQQGRIDEQYF.

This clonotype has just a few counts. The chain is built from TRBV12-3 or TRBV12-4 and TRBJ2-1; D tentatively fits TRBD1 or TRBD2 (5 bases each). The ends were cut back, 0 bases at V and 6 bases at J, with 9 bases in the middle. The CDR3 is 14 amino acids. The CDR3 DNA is TGTGCCAGCAGTTTAGCGGGTGGGACCAATGAGCAGTTCTTC. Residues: CASSLAGGTNEQFF.

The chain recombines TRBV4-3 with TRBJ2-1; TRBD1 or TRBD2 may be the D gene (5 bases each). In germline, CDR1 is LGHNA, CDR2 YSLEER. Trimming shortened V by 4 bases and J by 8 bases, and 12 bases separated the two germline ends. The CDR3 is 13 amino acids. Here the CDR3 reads CASSRGVDHEQFF. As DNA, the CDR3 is TGCGCCAGCAGCCGAGGGGTAGACCATGAGCAGTTCTTC.